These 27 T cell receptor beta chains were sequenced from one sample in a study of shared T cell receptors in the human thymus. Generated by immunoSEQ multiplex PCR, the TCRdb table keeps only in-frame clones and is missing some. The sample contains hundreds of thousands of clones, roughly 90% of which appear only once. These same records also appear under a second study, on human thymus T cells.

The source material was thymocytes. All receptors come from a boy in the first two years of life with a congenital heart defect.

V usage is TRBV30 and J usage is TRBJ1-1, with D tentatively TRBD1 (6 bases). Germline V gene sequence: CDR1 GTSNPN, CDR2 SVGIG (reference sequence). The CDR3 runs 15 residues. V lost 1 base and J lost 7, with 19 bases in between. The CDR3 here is CAWSDPRGARDEAFF. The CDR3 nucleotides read TGTGCCTGGAGTGATCCCCGGGGGGCGCGAGATGAAGCTTTCTTT.

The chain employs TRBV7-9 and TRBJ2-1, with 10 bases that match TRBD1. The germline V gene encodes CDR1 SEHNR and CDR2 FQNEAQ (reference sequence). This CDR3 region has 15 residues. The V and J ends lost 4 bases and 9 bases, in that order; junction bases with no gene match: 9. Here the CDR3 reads CASSYPPTGGVEQFF. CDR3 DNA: TGTGCCAGCAGCTACCCACCGACAGGGGGCGTTGAGCAGTTCTTC.

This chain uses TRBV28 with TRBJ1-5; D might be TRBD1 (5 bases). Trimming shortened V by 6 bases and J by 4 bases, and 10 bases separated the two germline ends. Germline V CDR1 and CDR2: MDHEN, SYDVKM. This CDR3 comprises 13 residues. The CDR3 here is CASSMTENQPQHF. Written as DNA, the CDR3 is TGTGCCAGCAGCATGACAGAGAATCAGCCCCAGCATTTT.

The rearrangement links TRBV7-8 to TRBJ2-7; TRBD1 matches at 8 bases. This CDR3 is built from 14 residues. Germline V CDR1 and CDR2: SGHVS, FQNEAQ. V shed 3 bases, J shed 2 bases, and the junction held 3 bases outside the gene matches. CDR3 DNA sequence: TGTGCCAGCAGCTTTCCGACAGGGGCCTACGAGCAGTACTTC. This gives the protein CASSFPTGAYEQYF. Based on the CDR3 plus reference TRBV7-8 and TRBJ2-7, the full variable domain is GAGVSQSPRYKVAKRGQDVALRCDPISGHVSLFWYQQALGQGPEFLTYFQNEAQLDKSGLPSDRFFAERPEGSVSTLKIQRTQQEDSAVYLCASSFPTGAYEQYFGPGTRLTVT.

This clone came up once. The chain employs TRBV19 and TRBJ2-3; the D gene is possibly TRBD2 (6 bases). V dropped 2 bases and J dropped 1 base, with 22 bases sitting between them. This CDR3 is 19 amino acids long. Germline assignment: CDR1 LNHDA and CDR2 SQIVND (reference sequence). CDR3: CASSIPSQGSGGRTDTQYF. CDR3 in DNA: TGTGCCAGTAGTATACCCTCCCAAGGTAGCGGAGGACGCACAGATACGCAGTATTTT.

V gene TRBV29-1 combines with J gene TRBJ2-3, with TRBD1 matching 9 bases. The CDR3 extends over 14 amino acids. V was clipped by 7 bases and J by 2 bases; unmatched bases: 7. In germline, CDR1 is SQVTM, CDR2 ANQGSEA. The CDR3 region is CSEGTGIPTDTQYF. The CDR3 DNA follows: TGCAGCGAAGGGACAGGGATTCCCACAGATACGCAGTATTTT.

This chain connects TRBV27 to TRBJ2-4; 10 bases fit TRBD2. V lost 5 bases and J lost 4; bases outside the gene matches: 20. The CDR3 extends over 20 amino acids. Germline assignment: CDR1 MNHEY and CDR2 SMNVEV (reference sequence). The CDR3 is CASSQKAPIAGGLMKNIQYF. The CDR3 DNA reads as TGTGCCAGCAGTCAAAAAGCCCCTATAGCGGGAGGCCTGATGAAAAACATTCAGTACTTC.

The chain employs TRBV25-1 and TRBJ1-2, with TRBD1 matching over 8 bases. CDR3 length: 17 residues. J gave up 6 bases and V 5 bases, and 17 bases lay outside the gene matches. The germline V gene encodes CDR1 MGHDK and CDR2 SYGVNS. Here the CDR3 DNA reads TGTGCCAGCAGTACCCGACAGGGGAGGATCGGCGGGGATGGCTACACCTTC. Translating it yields CASSTRQGRIGGDGYTF.

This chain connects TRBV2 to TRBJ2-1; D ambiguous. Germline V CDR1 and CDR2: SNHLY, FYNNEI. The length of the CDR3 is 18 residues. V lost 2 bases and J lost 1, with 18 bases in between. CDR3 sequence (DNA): TGTGCCAGCAGTGAAAGCCCCCATTTCCTAGAGTCCTACAATGAGCAGTTCTTC. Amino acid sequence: CASSESPHFLESYNEQFF.

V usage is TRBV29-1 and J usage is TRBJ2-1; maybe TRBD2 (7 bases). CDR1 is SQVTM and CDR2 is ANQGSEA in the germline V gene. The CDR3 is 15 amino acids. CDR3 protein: CSVPGGGSSYNEQFF. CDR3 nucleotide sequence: TGCAGTGTCCCCGGGGGCGGGAGCTCCTACAATGAGCAGTTCTTC.

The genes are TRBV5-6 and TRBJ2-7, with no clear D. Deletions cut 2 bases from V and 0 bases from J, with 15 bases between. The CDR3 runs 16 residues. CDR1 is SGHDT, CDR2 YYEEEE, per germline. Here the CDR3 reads CASSLTYGGSSYEQYF. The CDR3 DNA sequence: TGTGCCAGCAGCTTAACCTATGGCGGCAGCTCCTACGAGCAGTACTTC.

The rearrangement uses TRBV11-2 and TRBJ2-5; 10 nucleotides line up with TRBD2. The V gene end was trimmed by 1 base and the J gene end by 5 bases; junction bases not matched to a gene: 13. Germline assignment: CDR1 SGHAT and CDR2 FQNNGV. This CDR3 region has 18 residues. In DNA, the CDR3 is TGTGCCAGCAGCTTAGTTGAGTCAGCGGGAGGGCCCTGGGAGACCCAGTACTTC. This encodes CASSLVESAGGPWETQYF.

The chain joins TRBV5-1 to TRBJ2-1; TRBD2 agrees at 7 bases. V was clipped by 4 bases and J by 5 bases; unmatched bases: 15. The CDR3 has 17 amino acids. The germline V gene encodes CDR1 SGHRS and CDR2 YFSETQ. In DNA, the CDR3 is TGCGCCAGCAGCGTGGGTGAAATCGGGGAGGGGAACAATGAGCAGTTCTTC. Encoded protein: CASSVGEIGEGNNEQFF.

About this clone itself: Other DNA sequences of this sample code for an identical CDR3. The CDR3 nucleotides are TGCGCCAGCAGCCAAGAGGGACTAGCAAGTGATACGCAGTATTTT. Translated: CASSQEGLASDTQYF. The gene calls are TRBV4-3 and TRBJ2-3; 9 bases are a match to TRBD2. V was clipped by 0 bases and J by 6 bases; unmatched bases: 4. CDR3 size: 15 residues. The V gene's germline CDR1 is LGHNA and CDR2 YSLEER.

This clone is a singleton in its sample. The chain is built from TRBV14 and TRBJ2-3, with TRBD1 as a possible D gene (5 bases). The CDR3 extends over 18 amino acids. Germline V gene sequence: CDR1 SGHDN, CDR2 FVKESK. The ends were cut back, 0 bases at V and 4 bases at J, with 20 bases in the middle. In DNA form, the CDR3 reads TGTGCCAGCAGCCAAGAATGGGTCTGCTGTGGGGCCCCAGATACGCAGTATTTT. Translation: CASSQEWVCCGAPDTQYF. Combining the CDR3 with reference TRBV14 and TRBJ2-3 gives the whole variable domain EAGVTQFPSHSVIEKGQTVTLRCDPISGHDNLYWYRRVMGKEIKFLLHFVKESKQDESGMPNNRFLAERTGGTYSTLKVQPAELEDSGVYFCASSQEWVCCGAPDTQYFGPGTRLTVL.

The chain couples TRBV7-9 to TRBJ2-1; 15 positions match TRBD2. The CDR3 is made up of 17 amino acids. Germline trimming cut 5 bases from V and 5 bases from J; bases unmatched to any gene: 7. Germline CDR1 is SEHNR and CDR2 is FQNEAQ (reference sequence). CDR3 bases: TGTGCCAGCAGCCCACGGACTAGCGGGAGGGTCAACAATGAGCAGTTCTTC. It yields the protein CASSPRTSGRVNNEQFF. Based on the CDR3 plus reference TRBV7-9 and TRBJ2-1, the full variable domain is DTGVSQNPRHKITKRGQNVTFRCDPISEHNRLYWYRQTLGQGPEFLTYFQNEAQLEKSRLLSDRFSAERPKGSFSTLEIQRTEQGDSAMYLCASSPRTSGRVNNEQFFGPGTRLTVL.

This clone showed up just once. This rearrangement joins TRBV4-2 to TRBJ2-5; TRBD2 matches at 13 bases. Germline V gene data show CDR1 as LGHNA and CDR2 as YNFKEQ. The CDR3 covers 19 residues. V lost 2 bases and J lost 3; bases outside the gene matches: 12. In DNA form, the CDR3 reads TGTGCCAGCAGCCAAATTAGAGTTCGGGGGACTAGCGGGAAAGAGACCCAGTACTTC. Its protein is CASSQIRVRGTSGKETQYF.

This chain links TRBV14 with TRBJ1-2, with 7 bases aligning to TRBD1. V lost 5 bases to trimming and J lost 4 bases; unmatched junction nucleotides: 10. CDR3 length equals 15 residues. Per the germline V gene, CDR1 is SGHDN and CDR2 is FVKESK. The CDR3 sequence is CASSFQQGTGYGYTF. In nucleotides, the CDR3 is TGTGCCAGCAGCTTTCAACAGGGGACGGGCTATGGCTACACCTTC. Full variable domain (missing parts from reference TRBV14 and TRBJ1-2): EAGVTQFPSHSVIEKGQTVTLRCDPISGHDNLYWYRRVMGKEIKFLLHFVKESKQDESGMPNNRFLAERTGGTYSTLKVQPAELEDSGVYFCASSFQQGTGYGYTFGSGTRLTVV.

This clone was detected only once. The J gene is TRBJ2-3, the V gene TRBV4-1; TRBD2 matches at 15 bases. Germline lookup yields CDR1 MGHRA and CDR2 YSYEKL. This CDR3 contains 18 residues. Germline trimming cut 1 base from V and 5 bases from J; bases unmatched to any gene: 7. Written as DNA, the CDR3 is TGCGCCAGCAGCCAAGCCGGACTAGCGGGAGGGAGGTTAGATACGCAGTATTTT. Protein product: CASSQAGLAGGRLDTQYF.

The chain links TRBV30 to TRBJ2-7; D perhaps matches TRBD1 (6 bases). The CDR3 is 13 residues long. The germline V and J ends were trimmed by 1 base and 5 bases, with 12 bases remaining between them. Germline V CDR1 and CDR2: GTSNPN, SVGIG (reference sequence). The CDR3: CAWSARDIHEQYF. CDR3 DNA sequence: TGTGCCTGGAGTGCCCGGGACATCCACGAGCAGTACTTC.

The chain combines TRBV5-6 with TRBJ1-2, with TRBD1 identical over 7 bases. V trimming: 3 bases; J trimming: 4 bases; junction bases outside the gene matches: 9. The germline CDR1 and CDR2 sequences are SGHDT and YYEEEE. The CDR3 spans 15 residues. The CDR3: CASSSPGQLFYGYTF. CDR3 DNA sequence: TGTGCCAGCAGCTCCCCGGGACAGCTTTTCTATGGCTACACCTTC.

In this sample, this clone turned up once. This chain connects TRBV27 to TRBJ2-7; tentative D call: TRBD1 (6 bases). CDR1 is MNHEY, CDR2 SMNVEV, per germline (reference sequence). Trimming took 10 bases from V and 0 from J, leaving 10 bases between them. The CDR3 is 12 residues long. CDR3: CAIRTDSYEQYF. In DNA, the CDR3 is TGTGCCATCCGGACAGACTCCTACGAGCAGTACTTC.

CDR3 protein: CASSLGTGLLPGLAGDLYEQYF. The DNA for the CDR3 is TGTGCCAGCAGCTTAGGGACAGGACTCCTACCGGGACTAGCGGGAGACCTCTACGAGCAGTACTTC. The genes are TRBV7-6 and TRBJ2-7; TRBD2 agrees at 14 bases. Germline V lookup: CDR1 SGHVS, CDR2 FNYEAQ. The CDR3 is 22 amino acids. V lost 1 base to trimming and J lost 3 bases; unmatched junction nucleotides: 20.

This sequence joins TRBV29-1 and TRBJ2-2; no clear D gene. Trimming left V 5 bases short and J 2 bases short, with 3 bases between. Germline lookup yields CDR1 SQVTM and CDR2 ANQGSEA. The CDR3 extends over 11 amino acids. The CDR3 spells CSVTNTGELFF. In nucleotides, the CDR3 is TGCAGCGTTACTAACACCGGGGAGCTGTTTTTT.

CDR3 residues: CASSLGSAGNYEQYF. The CDR3 region has the DNA TGTGCCAGCAGCTTAGGATCAGCGGGGAACTACGAGCAGTACTTC. V and J are TRBV11-2 and TRBJ2-7; TRBD2 matches 7 bases. Germline V gene sequence: CDR1 SGHAT, CDR2 FQNNGV. The CDR3 covers 15 residues. The V gene end was trimmed by 1 base and the J gene end by 3 bases; junction bases not matched to a gene: 6.

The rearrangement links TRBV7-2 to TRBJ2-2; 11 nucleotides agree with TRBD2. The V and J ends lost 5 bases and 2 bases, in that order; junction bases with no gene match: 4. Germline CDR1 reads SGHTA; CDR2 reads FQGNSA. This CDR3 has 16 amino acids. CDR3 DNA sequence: TGTGCCAGCAGCGGAGGGACTAGCGGCAACACCGGGGAGCTGTTTTTT. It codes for CASSGGTSGNTGELFF.

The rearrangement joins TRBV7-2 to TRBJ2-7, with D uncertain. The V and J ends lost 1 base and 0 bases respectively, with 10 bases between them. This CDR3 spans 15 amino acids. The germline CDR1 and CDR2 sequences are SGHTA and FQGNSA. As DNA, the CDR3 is TGTGCCAGCAGCTTAGGCGGTCCGGGCTCCTACGAGCAGTACTTC. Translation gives CASSLGGPGSYEQYF.